These 28 T cell receptor beta chains share one sample of origin, sequenced in a study of cytomegalovirus exposure and HLA in healthy donors. PCR employed 60 Vbeta and 13 Jbeta primers. Repertoires were generated with immunoSEQ multiplex PCR, while TCRdb's copy carries only in-frame clones and drops some. The sample includes over 110,000 clones, 55% to 80% of them seen just once. The sequenced material came from PBMCs. The origin of the receptors is a woman aged 40 to 55 in good health and CMV-seronegative.

The CDR3 coding sequence is TGTGTCAGCGGGCGGGAGCAATACGAGCAGTACGTC. Residues: CVSGREQYEQYV. The V and J genes are TRBV2 and TRBJ2-7; 7 nucleotides match TRBD2. Germline V gives CDR1 SNHLY, CDR2 FYNNEI. The CDR3 covers 12 residues.

This chain uses TRBV19 with TRBJ2-2; 9 nucleotides agree with TRBD1. The germline V gene has CDR1 LNHDA and CDR2 SQIVND (reference sequence). V shed 6 bases and J 3 bases; nucleotides not matched to a gene: 8. This CDR3 comprises 16 residues. This chain's CDR3 is CASRTNRGQYTGELFF. CDR3 sequence (DNA): TGTGCCAGTAGAACCAACAGGGGGCAATACACCGGGGAGCTGTTTTTT.

This clone has just a few counts. The chain couples TRBV5-1 to TRBJ2-7; possible D gene TRBD1, 6 bases. There are 13 residues in the CDR3. The V gene's germline CDR1 is SGHRS and CDR2 YFSETQ. V was shortened by 2 bases and J by 6 bases, with 12 bases between the two germline ends. In nucleotides, the CDR3 is TGCGCCAGCAGCTTAGAAGGACAGTCCGAGCAGTACGTC. Its protein is CASSLEGQSEQYV.

The chain couples TRBV6-5 to TRBJ1-1; D is unresolved. Germline V lookup: CDR1 MNHEY, CDR2 SVGAGI. The CDR3 consists of 13 residues. Trimming stripped 7 bases from V and 5 bases from J, with 14 bases between. In DNA, the CDR3 is TGTGCCAGCACGAGGCAGGAGGGTACTGAAGCTTTCTTT. It encodes CASTRQEGTEAFF.

This clone was counted only a few times. The chain is built from TRBV10-3 and TRBJ2-2; the D is unclear. There are 13 residues in the CDR3. Deletions cut 6 bases from V and 6 bases from J, with 11 bases between. The germline V gene encodes CDR1 ENHRY and CDR2 SYGVKD. CDR3 in DNA: TGTGCCATCAGCCCCGTTGTGTCCGGGGAGCTGTTTTTT. This translates into CAISPVVSGELFF.

This clone was detected a few times. The V call is TRBV5-6, the J call TRBJ2-7, with D unclear. CDR1 and CDR2 from the germline V gene are SGHDT and YYEEEE. Trimming pared 4 bases from V and 2 bases from J, leaving 7 bases between. The CDR3 contains 12 residues. The CDR3 coding sequence is TGTGCCAGCAGCCTACGGGCCTACGAGCAGTACTTC. Protein: CASSLRAYEQYF.

The chain combines TRBV19 with TRBJ1-1, with D possibly matching TRBD1 (6 bases). Germline loops: CDR1 LNHDA, CDR2 SQIVND (reference sequence). This CDR3 is built from 13 residues. Trimming removed 9 bases at V and 0 bases at J, with 11 bases between. The CDR3 loop reads CASRGQMNTEAFF. The CDR3 bases are TGTGCCAGCCGAGGACAGATGAACACTGAAGCTTTCTTT. Full variable domain (outside the CDR3, taken from reference TRBV19 and TRBJ1-1): DGGITQSPKYLFRKEGQNVTLSCEQNLNHDAMYWYRQDPGQGLRLIYYSQIVNDFQKGDIAEGYSVSREKKESFPLTVTSAQKNPTAFYLCASRGQMNTEAFFGQGTRLTVV.

The genes are TRBV29-1 and TRBJ2-1; 8 bases are a match to TRBD2. CDR1 is SQVTM, CDR2 ANQGSEA, per germline. V shed 4 bases, J shed 4 bases, and the junction held 6 bases outside the gene matches. There are 14 residues in the CDR3. CDR3 bases: TGCAGCGTTGGTGGAGCGGGGGTATACAATGAGCAGTTCTTC. As protein: CSVGGAGVYNEQFF.

Written as DNA, the CDR3 is TGTGCCAGCAGCTTAGGACTAGCGGTCACAGATACGCAGTATTTT. This sequence encodes CASSLGLAVTDTQYF. The chain uses TRBV11-3 and TRBJ2-3; 9 bases are a match to TRBD2. CDR3 length: 15 residues. V shed 1 base and J 2 bases; nucleotides not matched to a gene: 1. Germline assignment: CDR1 SGHNT and CDR2 YENEEA. Together with reference TRBV11-3 and TRBJ2-3, the CDR3 gives the full variable domain: EAGVVQSPRYKIIEKKQPVAFWCNPISGHNTLYWYLQNLGQGPELLIRYENEEAVDDSQLPKDRFSAERLKGVDSTLKIQPAELGDSAVYLCASSLGLAVTDTQYFGPGTRLTVL.

The chain uses TRBV19 and TRBJ2-2; perhaps TRBD2 as D (5 bases). Germline V gene data show CDR1 as LNHDA and CDR2 as SQIVND (reference sequence). This CDR3 spans 15 amino acids. The germline V and J ends were trimmed by 10 bases and 1 base, with 16 bases remaining between them. This chain's CDR3 is CATPRAGVNTGELFF. The CDR3 coding sequence is TGTGCCACCCCGAGGGCAGGCGTGAACACCGGGGAGCTGTTTTTT.

The genes are TRBV27 and TRBJ1-6, with D unresolved. CDR1 is MNHEY and CDR2 is SMNVEV in the germline V gene (reference sequence). The length of the CDR3 is 13 residues. V dropped 2 bases and J dropped 9 bases, with 8 bases sitting between them. The CDR3 region has the DNA TGTGCCAGCAGTTTACGAGGCAGTTCACCCCTCCACTTT. Its translation: CASSLRGSSPLHF.

In nucleotides, the CDR3 is TGTGCCAGCAGCCAAGATATTCCCAGCCTAGCGAGCACAGATACGCAGTATTTT. It is translated as CASSQDIPSLASTDTQYF. The rearrangement uses TRBV4-2 and TRBJ2-3; the D gene is possibly TRBD2 (6 bases). CDR1 and CDR2 (germline): LGHNA, YNFKEQ. Trimming stripped 0 bases from V and 0 bases from J, with 16 bases between. CDR3 length: 18 residues.

This sequence joins TRBV9 and TRBJ2-1, with 15 bases identical to TRBD2. The CDR3 length is 16 residues. CDR1 and CDR2 (germline): SGDLS, YYNGEE. Losses at the gene ends were 3 bases for V and 7 bases for J; bases not matched to a gene: 5. In DNA, the CDR3 is TGTGCCAGCAGCGCTAGGACTAGCGGGGGGGGGAATGAGCAGTTCTTC. Translated, it gives CASSARTSGGGNEQFF.

This chain links TRBV6-5 with TRBJ2-7; D is unclear. The CDR3 loop spans 13 amino acids. The germline V gene encodes CDR1 MNHEY and CDR2 SVGAGI. V was clipped by 2 bases and J by 0 bases, with 5 bases between them. Here the CDR3 DNA reads TGTGCCAGCAGTTACGGGCCCTCCTACGAGCAGTACGTC. Amino acid sequence: CASSYGPSYEQYV.

As to this clone: Other DNA sequences in the same sample also yield this CDR3. The J gene is TRBJ2-7, the V gene TRBV10-2, with D possibly TRBD1 on 6 matching bases. Trimming pared 6 bases from V and 0 bases from J, leaving 9 bases between. There are 13 residues in the CDR3. Germline V gives CDR1 WSHSY, CDR2 SAAADI. CDR3 in amino acids: CASSQGFSYEQYV. In nucleotides, the CDR3 is TGCGCCAGCAGCCAGGGGTTCTCCTACGAGCAGTACGTC.

The chain has TRBV4-3 and TRBJ2-2; D is unclear. Germline V gene lookup returns CDR1 LGHNA and CDR2 YSLEER. The V and J ends lost 1 base and 1 base respectively, with 7 bases between them. The CDR3 contains 15 residues. In DNA, the CDR3 is TGCGCCAGCAGCCAAGGTCGGTGGAACACCGGGGAGCTGTTTTTT. Amino acids: CASSQGRWNTGELFF.

The CDR3 DNA sequence: TGCGCCAGCAGCTTAGCGGACAGGGTTCATGGCTACACCTTC. Its protein is CASSLADRVHGYTF. This rearrangement joins TRBV5-1 to TRBJ1-2; 8 nucleotides agree with TRBD1. Unmatched junction bases numbered 6, after V lost 2 bases and J lost 6 bases. The CDR3 totals 14 residues. CDR1 and CDR2 from the germline V gene are SGHRS and YFSETQ.

The chain has TRBV28 and TRBJ1-5, with TRBD1 matching over 9 bases. J was trimmed by 7 bases and V by 2 bases; bases with no gene match: 3. The CDR3 is 14 amino acids. Germline CDR1 and CDR2: MDHEN and SYDVKM. The CDR3 sequence: CASSLGQGRQPQHF. CDR3 DNA: TGTGCCAGCAGTTTAGGACAGGGGAGACAGCCCCAGCATTTT. The complete variable domain, with remaining parts taken from reference TRBV28 and TRBJ1-5, reads DVKVTQSSRYLVKRTGEKVFLECVQDMDHENMFWYRQDPGLGLRLIYFSYDVKMKEKGDIPEGYSVSREKKERFSLILESASTNQTSMYLCASSLGQGRQPQHFGDGTRLSIL.

This chain uses TRBV28 with TRBJ1-1; D is undetermined. Looked up from germline, CDR1 is MDHEN and CDR2 is SYDVKM. The CDR3 consists of 14 residues. Trimming removed 2 bases at V and 5 bases at J, with 12 bases between. In DNA, the CDR3 is TGTGCCAGCAGTTTACTGGGAGTTGCAACTGAAGCTTTCTTT. Its protein is CASSLLGVATEAFF.

The chain links TRBV9 to TRBJ1-2; D possibly corresponds to TRBD1 (5 bases). CDR1 is SGDLS, CDR2 YYNGEE, per germline. V was clipped by 4 bases and J by 5 bases, with 21 bases between them. The CDR3 sequence is 16 residues long. The CDR3 DNA follows: TGTGCCAGCAGCACTTCGGGGGGGGGAGGTGGGTATGGCTACACCTTC. Translating it yields CASSTSGGGGGYGYTF.

In its sample, this clone was seen once. The chain joins TRBV5-5 to TRBJ2-7, with D unclear. CDR3 length: 13 residues. CDR1 and CDR2 from the germline V gene are SGHKS and YYEKEE (reference sequence). Trimming stripped 1 base from V and 0 bases from J, with 5 bases between. The CDR3 DNA reads TGTGCCAGCAGCTTGTCCTACTCCTACGAGCAGTACTTC. Protein: CASSLSYSYEQYF.

The chain recombines TRBV15 with TRBJ2-3; D possibly corresponds to TRBD2 (7 bases). This CDR3 is built from 15 residues. Germline-derived CDR1 and CDR2 are LNHNV and YYDKDF (reference sequence). V was cut by 1 base and J by 4 bases, with 12 bases left in between. The DNA for the CDR3 is TGTGCCACCAGCAGAGGGGGGCGGGGGTCAGATACGCAGTATTTT. Its protein product is CATSRGGRGSDTQYF.

This rearrangement joins TRBV2 to TRBJ2-2; a weak D match, TRBD1 (6 bases). CDR1 SNHLY and CDR2 FYNNEI come from the germline V gene. The V and J ends lost 5 bases and 0 bases respectively, with 10 bases between them. This CDR3 spans 15 amino acids. DNA for the CDR3: TGTGCCAGCAGTCCCCAGGGGTCGAACACCGGGGAGCTGTTTTTT. Amino acid sequence: CASSPQGSNTGELFF. Together with reference TRBV2 and TRBJ2-2, the CDR3 gives the full variable domain: EPEVTQTPSHQVTQMGQEVILRCVPISNHLYFYWYRQILGQKVEFLVSFYNNEISEKSEIFDDQFSVERPDGSNFTLKIRSTKLEDSAMYFCASSPQGSNTGELFFGEGSRLTVL.

The gene calls are TRBV29-1 and TRBJ1-2, with D tentatively TRBD1 (6 bases). Germline V gives CDR1 SQVTM, CDR2 ANQGSEA. This CDR3 comprises 12 residues. The CDR3 sequence is CSVHRDYYGYTF. DNA of the CDR3: TGCTCAGTGCACAGGGATTACTATGGCTACACCTTC.

This clone was seen a handful of times. V is TRBV28 and J is TRBJ1-5, with D unresolved. The germline CDR1 and CDR2 sequences are MDHEN and SYDVKM. Trimming removed 2 bases at V and 5 bases at J, with 7 bases between. The CDR3 length is 13 residues. The CDR3 reads CASSLRGDQPQHF. CDR3 nucleotides: TGTGCCAGCAGTTTACGGGGAGATCAGCCCCAGCATTTT.

The CDR3 region is CASSDGGADEQFF. DNA for the CDR3: TGTGCCAGCAGCGACGGGGGGGCTGATGAGCAGTTCTTC. V gene TRBV27 combines with J gene TRBJ2-1; 8 nucleotides agree with TRBD2. The junction had 6 bases not matched to a gene; V was cut back by 6 bases and J by 8 bases. The CDR3 length is 13 residues. The germline V gene encodes CDR1 MNHEY and CDR2 SMNVEV (reference sequence).

This chain connects TRBV7-9 to TRBJ1-2; unclear D gene. The CDR3 extends over 13 amino acids. Germline CDR1 reads SEHNR; CDR2 reads FQNEAQ (reference sequence). V lost 2 bases and J 6 bases, leaving 10 bases between the germline ends. Here the CDR3 reads CASSLTRQDGYTF. The CDR3 nucleotides are TGTGCCAGCAGCTTAACCCGGCAGGATGGCTACACCTTC.

This chain links TRBV27 with TRBJ1-1, with D unclear. This CDR3 is built from 13 residues. V was clipped by 6 bases and J by 6 bases, with 14 bases between them. Germline lookup yields CDR1 MNHEY and CDR2 SMNVEV (reference sequence). This CDR3 is CASRTPAAAEAFF. The CDR3 nucleotides read TGTGCCAGCAGGACCCCCGCGGCAGCTGAAGCTTTCTTT.